This paragraph covers one TCR beta chain sequence. Vbeta (60) and Jbeta (13) primers were used in the PCR. Clones were read by immunoSEQ multiplex PCR, and TCRdb kept only the in-frame ones, dropping some. The table includes fewer than 150,000 clones, 77% detected once. The germline V gene has CDR1 SGHRS and CDR2 YFSETQ. V dropped 0 bases and J dropped 6 bases, with 10 bases sitting between them. The CDR3 consists of 14 residues. In nominal health when sampled, donors likely had unrecorded immune exposures nonetheless. The data belong to a study of cytomegalovirus exposure and HLA in healthy donors. This TCR was recovered from a man over 45 in good health and CMV-seropositive. Sequencing was performed on PBMCs. This rearrangement joins TRBV5-1 to TRBJ2-1, with D tentatively TRBD1 (5 bases). This chain's CDR3 is CASSLVPGLNEQFF. DNA for the CDR3: TGCGCCAGCAGCTTGGTGCCAGGGCTCAATGAGCAGTTCTTC.